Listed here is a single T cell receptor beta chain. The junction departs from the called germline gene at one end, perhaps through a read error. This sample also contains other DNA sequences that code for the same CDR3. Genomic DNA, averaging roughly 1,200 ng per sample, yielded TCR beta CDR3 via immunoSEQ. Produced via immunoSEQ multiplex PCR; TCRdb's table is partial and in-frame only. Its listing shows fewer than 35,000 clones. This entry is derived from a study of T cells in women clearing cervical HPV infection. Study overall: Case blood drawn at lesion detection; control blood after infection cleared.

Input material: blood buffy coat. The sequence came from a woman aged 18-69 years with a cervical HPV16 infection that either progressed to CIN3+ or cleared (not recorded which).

The CDR3 DNA, read in part, is TGTGCCAGCTCACCTCAGGGAAACTCATTTGGAAACACA. Its protein is CASSPQGNSFGNT. The full CDR3 protein reads CASSPQGNSFGNTIYF. This chain uses TRBV18 with TRBJ1-3, with a possible D match to TRBD1 (5 bases). The read terminates 3 residues ahead of where the CDR3 ends, so the germline J gene completes it. Germline loops: CDR1 KGHSH, CDR2 LQKENI. CDR3 size: 16 residues.